A selection of T cell receptor beta chains follows, all from one sample in a study of blood T cell repertoires in COVID-19. Method: immunoSEQ multiplex PCR; TCRdb's copy keeps in-frame clones and lacks some. The profile shows about 180,000 clones, 80% to 90% of them singletons. The material sequenced was peripheral blood. All receptors derive from a man between 60 and 75 years old with acute or convalescent COVID-19. Each CDR3 is given with its conserved first and last residue. The order of the fields is clone size, J gene, D gene, V gene, CDR3 protein, CDR3 DNA. A D gene is named only where the DNA matches it firmly. Not every row has a clone size; where given, it reads once, few, many or a size class.

>few|TRBJ1-5|TRBD1|TRBV28
CASSSPTGGGNQPQHF
TGTGCCAGCAGTTCCCCCACAGGGGGAGGCAATCAGCCCCAGCATTTT
>.|TRBJ2-5|.|TRBV6-5
CASSYSEGTQYF
TGTGCCAGCAGTTACTCAGAGGGGACCCAGTACTTC
>.|TRBJ2-3|TRBD2|TRBV2
CASRDGLAGGDTQYF
TGTGCCAGTAGAGATGGACTAGCGGGGGGGGATACGCAGTATTTT
>.|TRBJ2-3|.|TRBV10-3
CAISPGDTQYF
TGTGCCATCAGTCCGGGGGATACGCAGTATTTT
>.|TRBJ2-3|TRBD1|TRBV4-1
CASSQVTGRTDTQYF
TGCGCCAGCAGCCAAGTGACAGGGCGCACAGATACGCAGTATTTT
>.|TRBJ1-4|.|TRBV28
CASSFQQGFEKLFF
TGTGCCAGCAGTTTCCAGCAGGGCTTTGAAAAACTGTTTTTT
>.|TRBJ2-3|TRBD2|TRBV7-2
CASSPKVGLAVRDTQYF
TGTGCCAGCAGCCCGAAGGTCGGGCTAGCGGTCCGCGATACGCAGTATTTT
>.|TRBJ2-1|.|TRBV19
CASNTGTSYNEQFF
TGTGCCAGTAATACAGGTACTTCCTACAATGAGCAGTTCTTC
>.|TRBJ1-1|.|TRBV2
CASIGVSNTEAFF
TGTGCCAGCATCGGGGTTTCGAACACTGAAGCTTTCTTT
>few|TRBJ1-4|.|TRBV15
CATSHFRGDFGEKLFF
TGTGCCACCAGCCACTTCCGGGGAGACTTCGGGGAAAAACTGTTTTTT
>.|TRBJ2-7|.|TRBV21-1
CASSKDGGGSSYEQYF
TGTGCCAGCAGCAAAGATGGGGGAGGCAGCTCCTACGAGCAGTACTTC
>.|TRBJ2-7|TRBD1|TRBV30
CAWDYGQGNKYF
TGTGCCTGGGACTACGGACAGGGGAATAAGTACTTC
>.|TRBJ1-5|.|TRBV28
CASSFYRAGQPQHF
TGTGCCAGCAGTTTCTACAGGGCGGGTCAGCCCCAGCATTTT
>.|TRBJ2-3|.|TRBV6-5
CASKRGGPYTDTQYF
TGTGCCAGCAAAAGGGGGGGCCCTTACACAGATACGCAGTATTTT
>.|TRBJ2-1|.|TRBV9
CASSAAVSGYNEQFF
TGTGCCAGCAGCGCCGCCGTTAGCGGTTACAATGAGCAGTTCTTC
>.|TRBJ1-3|TRBD1|TRBV28
CASKFGTGISGNTIYF
TGTGCCAGCAAGTTTGGGACAGGCATCTCTGGAAACACCATATATTTT
>.|TRBJ2-2|TRBD2|TRBV24-1
CATSDISGANTGELFF
TGTGCCACCAGTGACATAAGCGGGGCGAACACCGGGGAGCTGTTTTTT
>.|TRBJ1-3|TRBD1|TRBV11-2
CASSYLPGQVHSGNTIYF
TGTGCCAGCAGCTATCTTCCGGGACAGGTACACTCTGGAAACACCATATATTTT
>.|TRBJ2-5|TRBD2|TRBV5-1
CASSSTGGGAGGYQETQYF
TGCGCCAGCAGCTCGACCGGGGGCGGAGCGGGGGGCTACCAAGAGACCCAGTACTTC
>.|TRBJ2-1|.|TRBV15
CATSRDPTSGDEQFF
TGTGCCACCAGCAGAGATCCAACTAGTGGCGATGAGCAGTTCTTC
>.|TRBJ2-7|TRBD1|TRBV23-1
CASSQARDRSSYEQYF
TGCGCCAGCAGTCAAGCCAGGGACAGGAGCTCCTACGAGCAGTACTTC
>once|TRBJ1-3|.|TRBV9
CASSVGQGLSGNTIYF
TGTGCCAGCAGCGTAGGTCAGGGCCTCTCTGGAAACACCATATATTTT
>once|TRBJ2-5|TRBD1|TRBV5-5
CASSSHPDRGQYF
TGTGCCAGCAGCTCCCACCCCGACAGGGGACAGTACTTC
>few|TRBJ2-5|.|TRBV7-2
CASSSWLRNAQETQYF
TGTGCCAGCAGCTCCTGGCTGCGGAACGCCCAAGAGACCCAGTACTTC
>.|TRBJ1-2|TRBD1|TRBV4-2
CASSQAQTGNYGYTF
TGTGCCAGCAGCCAAGCCCAGACAGGGAACTATGGCTACACCTTC
>.|TRBJ1-1|.|TRBV30
CAWSSRVNTEAFF
TGTGCCTGGAGTTCGAGGGTGAACACTGAAGCTTTCTTT
>.|TRBJ1-1|.|TRBV6-5
CASSSVNTEAFF
TGTGCCAGCAGTTCGGTGAACACTGAAGCTTTCTTT
>.|TRBJ2-3|.|TRBV20-1
CSAYRDPTQYF
TGCAGTGCGTACCGGGATCCTACGCAGTATTTT
>.|TRBJ2-1|.|TRBV18
CASSPPSLAASSYNEQFF
TGTGCCAGCTCACCACCGAGTCTAGCTGCGAGCTCCTACAATGAGCAGTTCTTC
>.|TRBJ2-7|TRBD2|TRBV7-2
CASRESGRAGGEQYF
TGTGCCAGCAGGGAGAGCGGGAGGGCCGGCGGCGAGCAGTACTTC
>once|TRBJ1-6|TRBD1|TRBV6-5
CASSLTGGSPLHF
TGTGCCAGCAGTTTGACAGGGGGCTCACCCCTCCACTTT
>.|TRBJ2-7|TRBD1|TRBV6-1
CASSERGQGASQSSYEQYF
TGTGCCAGCAGTGAACGGGGGCAGGGGGCGTCCCAAAGCTCCTACGAGCAGTACTTC
>.|TRBJ2-1|TRBD2|TRBV11-3
CASSPGTSGRDNEQFF
TGTGCCAGCAGCCCTGGGACTAGCGGGAGGGACAATGAGCAGTTCTTC
>.|TRBJ1-1|.|TRBV30
CAWSGGPGRAFF
TGTGCCTGGAGTGGTGGCCCAGGGCGAGCTTTCTTT
>.|TRBJ2-3|.|TRBV3-1/TRBV3-2
CASSPTGSEGDTQYF
TGTGCCAGCAGCCCGACTGGGTCGGAGGGAGATACGCAGTATTTT
>.|TRBJ2-5|TRBD1|TRBV6-6
CASSPRTGIGETQYF
TGTGCCAGCAGCCCTCGGACAGGGATCGGAGAGACCCAGTACTTC
>.|TRBJ1-5|.|TRBV5-4
CASSSQGMDQPQHF
TGTGCCAGCAGCTCCCAGGGGATGGATCAGCCCCAGCATTTT
>.|TRBJ1-5|.|TRBV28
CASRDFTLNQPQHF
TGTGCCTCCAGGGACTTCACCCTGAATCAGCCCCAGCATTTT
>.|TRBJ2-2|TRBD2|TRBV18
CASSSRTSGRFSGELFF
TGTGCCAGCTCATCCCGGACTAGCGGGAGATTCAGCGGGGAGCTGTTTTTT
>.|TRBJ2-1|.|TRBV19
CASSMGASPGFVQFF
TGTGCCAGTAGTATGGGGGCTAGTCCCGGGTTCGTGCAGTTCTTC
>.|TRBJ2-1|TRBD1|TRBV30
CAWSVLGGPYNEQFF
TGTGCCTGGAGTGTATTAGGGGGCCCTTACAATGAGCAGTTCTTC
>.|TRBJ1-1|.|TRBV2
CASRMDSTEAFF
TGTGCCAGCAGGATGGACAGCACTGAAGCTTTCTTT
>.|TRBJ2-3|TRBD2|TRBV3-1/TRBV3-2
CASSLRGAGGRSNTQYF
TGTGCCAGCAGCCTCCGGGGAGCGGGAGGGAGGTCGAATACGCAGTATTTT
>.|TRBJ1-4|TRBD1|TRBV18
CASSPTRQGANEKLFF
TGTGCCAGCTCACCAACGCGACAGGGAGCTAATGAAAAACTGTTTTTT
>.|TRBJ1-4|.|TRBV5-1
CASSFQGSPNEKLFF
TGCGCCAGCAGCTTCCAGGGGAGTCCTAATGAAAAACTGTTTTTT